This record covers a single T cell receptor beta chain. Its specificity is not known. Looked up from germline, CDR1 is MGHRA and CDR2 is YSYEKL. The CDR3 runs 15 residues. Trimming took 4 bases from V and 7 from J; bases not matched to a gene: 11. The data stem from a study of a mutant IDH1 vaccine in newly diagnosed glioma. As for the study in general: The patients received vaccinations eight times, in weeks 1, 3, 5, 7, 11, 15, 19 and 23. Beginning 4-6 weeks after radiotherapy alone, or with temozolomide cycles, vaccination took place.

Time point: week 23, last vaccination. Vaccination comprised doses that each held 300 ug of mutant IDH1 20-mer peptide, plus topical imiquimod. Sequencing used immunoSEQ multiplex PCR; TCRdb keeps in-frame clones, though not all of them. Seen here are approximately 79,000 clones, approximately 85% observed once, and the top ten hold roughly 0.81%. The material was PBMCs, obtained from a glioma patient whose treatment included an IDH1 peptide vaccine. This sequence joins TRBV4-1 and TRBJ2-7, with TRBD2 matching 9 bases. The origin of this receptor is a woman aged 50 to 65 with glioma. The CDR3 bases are TGCGCCAGCAGCCCAAAAGCGGGAGGCCGGGCGGAGCAGTACTTC. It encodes CASSPKAGGRAEQYF.